This TCR beta chain emerged from a study of T cell responses to AZD1222 COVID-19 vaccine. Study-level information: The analysis combined second doses at about 4 or about 12 weeks. Findings of the study overall: Unmutated regions of variants are reportedly targeted by nearly half of spike-specific TCRs.

This clone has a handful of counts. Its antigen remains unidentified. TCRdb's copy holds only in-frame clones and misses some; the assay was immunoSEQ multiplex PCR. The sample holds 160,000 or so clones; around 94% are singletons and the top ten take approximately 2.5%. This receptor was obtained from an adult in good health. The input for sequencing was peripheral blood, taken on day 0 of AZD1222 vaccination.

This CDR3 reads CASSPGLAGGELFF. CDR3 coding DNA: TGTGCCAGTAGTCCGGGACTAGCCGGCGGGGAGCTGTTTTTT. The J gene is TRBJ2-2, the V gene TRBV19; 9 bases match TRBD2. V was clipped by 5 bases and J by 7 bases; unmatched bases: 5. In germline, CDR1 is LNHDA, CDR2 SQIVND (reference sequence). There are 14 residues in the CDR3.